A selection of T cell receptor beta chains follows, all from one sample in a study of vaccination and CD4 T cells after COVID-19. TCRdb fed the PCR reads into MiXCR, producing one record per CDR3 protein. The sample consists of approximately 7,000 distinct CDR3 sequences, less than 35% of them appearing once. These receptors are not linked to any known antigen. Material for sequencing was CD4+ T cells from blood, cultured in vitro. The origin of the receptors is a human donor in good health. Both conserved end residues are part of each CDR3. D genes are given only for firm matches. Size tells how often a clone was seen (once, few, many) or the class of an expanded clone, and some rows leave it out.

J gene | D gene | V gene | clone size | CDR3 length | CDR3 protein | CDR3 DNA
TRBJ1-2 | NA | TRBV6-2/TRBV6-3 | few | 13 | CASSYGRDYGYTF | TGTGCCAGCAGTTACGGAAGGGACTATGGCTACACCTTC
TRBJ2-5 | NA | TRBV5-8 | few | 14 | CASSQGRSQEPQYF | TGTGCCAGCAGCCAAGGACGGAGCCAAGAGCCCCAGTACTTC
TRBJ1-2 | TRBD1 | TRBV20-1 | NA | 14 | CSASHLQGADGYTF | TGCAGTGCTAGCCATCTACAGGGGGCCGATGGCTACACCTTC
TRBJ2-3 | TRBD2 | TRBV7-2 | NA | 15 | CASSSTSASTDTQYF | TGTGCCAGCAGCTCTACTAGCGCCAGCACAGATACGCAGTATTTT
TRBJ2-5 | TRBD2 | TRBV12-3/TRBV12-4 | NA | 15 | CASSFRGGLSETQYF | TGTGCCAGCAGTTTCCGGGGGGGCCTTTCCGAGACCCAGTACTTC
TRBJ2-4 | NA | TRBV6-5 | few | 14 | CASSYSPAENIQYF | TGTGCCAGCAGTTACTCCCCCGCCGAAAACATTCAGTACTTC
TRBJ2-2 | NA | TRBV6-1 | few | 18 | CASSEVRGGAANTGELFF | TGTGCCAGCAGTGAAGTCCGCGGGGGCGCGGCGAACACCGGGGAGCTGTTTTTT
TRBJ2-1 | TRBD1 | TRBV5-4 | NA | 14 | CASSPGQGYNEQFF | TGTGCCAGCAGCCCCGGACAGGGGTACAATGAGCAGTTCTTC
TRBJ2-3 | NA | TRBV6-1 | NA | 14 | CASSERQVGDTQYF | TGTGCCAGCAGTGAAAGGCAGGTCGGGGATACGCAGTATTTT
TRBJ1-5 | NA | TRBV5-5 | NA | 14 | CASSDRDPVKPQHF | TGTGCCAGCAGCGACCGGGACCCCGTGAAGCCCCAGCATTTT
TRBJ1-1 | NA | TRBV19 | few | 14 | CASSSDRLNTEAFF | TGTGCCAGTAGTAGCGACAGGCTGAACACTGAAGCTTTCTTT
TRBJ1-2 | NA | TRBV27 | few | 12 | CASSSRVGGYTF | TGTGCCAGCAGTTCCAGGGTGGGAGGCTACACCTTC
TRBJ1-3 | NA | TRBV19 | NA | 15 | CAGNRGTYPGNTIYF | TGTGCCGGTAACCGGGGGACTTACCCTGGAAACACCATATATTTT
TRBJ2-7 | TRBD2 | TRBV20-1 | NA | 15 | CSASALAGVTYEQYF | TGCAGTGCTAGCGCACTAGCGGGAGTAACCTACGAGCAGTACTTC
TRBJ2-5 | TRBD1 | TRBV10-1 | NA | 14 | CASSDLGQEETQYF | TGCGCCAGCAGTGATCTCGGACAGGAAGAGACCCAGTACTTC
TRBJ1-1 | NA | TRBV6-1 | few | 13 | CASSTQGGTEAFF | TGTGCCAGCAGCACTCAGGGAGGTACTGAAGCTTTCTTT
TRBJ2-5 | NA | TRBV5-8 | NA | 14 | CASSFWTDEETQYF | TGTGCCAGCAGCTTTTGGACAGACGAGGAGACCCAGTACTTC
TRBJ1-6 | NA | TRBV10-3 | NA | 14 | CAISEWRSDSPLHF | TGTGCCATCAGTGAATGGAGATCGGATTCACCCCTCCACTTT
TRBJ1-6 | NA | TRBV15 | medium-sized | 13 | CATSREQGTPLHF | TGTGCCACCAGCAGGGAACAGGGTACACCCCTCCACTTT
TRBJ1-3 | NA | TRBV4-1 | NA | 16 | CASSQEVAGHGNTIYF | TGCGCCAGCAGCCAAGAAGTTGCCGGTCATGGAAACACCATATATTTT
TRBJ2-5 | NA | TRBV18 | NA | 14 | CASSPGNRQETQYF | TGTGCCAGCTCACCAGGGAATAGACAAGAGACCCAGTACTTC
TRBJ2-5 | TRBD2 | TRBV6-5 | NA | 16 | CASSLRLAGGPKTQYF | TGTGCCAGCAGTTTACGACTAGCGGGGGGGCCGAAGACCCAGTACTTC
TRBJ2-3 | TRBD1 | TRBV19 | few | 14 | CATLDRRHTDTQYF | TGTGCCACCCTGGACAGGCGGCACACAGATACGCAGTATTTT
TRBJ1-2 | NA | TRBV4-3 | once | 17 | CASSQDFSGGQNYGYTF | TGCGCCAGCAGCCAAGATTTCTCGGGGGGGCAGAACTATGGCTACACCTTC
TRBJ1-6 | NA | TRBV20-1 | few | 17 | CSARTATPSSYNSPLHF | TGCAGTGCTAGAACCGCCACACCGAGCTCCTATAATTCACCCCTCCACTTT
TRBJ1-2 | TRBD1 | TRBV19 | NA | 17 | CASSINSHRGHNTGYTF | TGTGCCAGTAGTATAAATAGCCACAGGGGGCATAATACTGGCTACACCTTC
TRBJ1-5 | TRBD1 | TRBV7-2 | NA | 15 | CASSSRTGHNQPQHF | TGTGCCAGCAGCTCACGGACAGGCCACAATCAGCCCCAGCATTTT
TRBJ2-5 | TRBD1 | TRBV7-9 | NA | 13 | CASSWGQQETQYF | TGTGCCAGCAGCTGGGGACAGCAAGAGACCCAGTACTTC
TRBJ2-5 | TRBD2 | TRBV6-5 | NA | 19 | CASSYEAKTSGGPQETQYF | TGTGCCAGCAGTTACGAGGCGAAGACTAGCGGGGGGCCCCAAGAGACCCAGTACTTC
TRBJ2-7 | NA | TRBV5-1 | NA | 12 | CASSWGDHEQYF | TGCGCCAGCAGCTGGGGGGACCACGAGCAGTACTTC
TRBJ1-3 | NA | TRBV6-5 | NA | 14 | CASSYELTGNTIYF | TGTGCCAGCAGTTACGAGCTTACTGGAAACACCATATATTTT
TRBJ1-1 | TRBD1 | TRBV7-6 | few | 14 | CASSVDRADTEAFF | TGTGCCAGCAGCGTGGACAGGGCGGACACTGAAGCTTTCTTT
TRBJ1-3 | TRBD1 | TRBV19 | NA | 15 | CASSSLDRGGNTIYF | TGTGCCAGTAGCTCCCTGGACAGGGGAGGAAACACCATATATTTT
TRBJ1-2 | NA | TRBV29-1 | few | 13 | CSVALGGLGGYTF | TGCAGCGTCGCACTTGGGGGGCTTGGTGGCTACACCTTC
TRBJ1-5 | TRBD1 | TRBV24-1 | medium-sized | 16 | CATSEWGQGNNQPQHF | TGTGCCACCAGTGAATGGGGACAGGGTAACAATCAGCCCCAGCATTTT
TRBJ1-1 | TRBD1 | TRBV19 | medium-sized | 14 | CASSIQGAMAEAFF | TGTGCCAGTAGTATCCAGGGGGCAATGGCTGAAGCTTTCTTT
TRBJ1-6 | NA | TRBV10-3 | few | 13 | CAISEFENSPLHF | TGTGCCATCAGTGAGTTTGAGAATTCACCCCTCCACTTT
TRBJ1-2 | TRBD1 | TRBV5-4 | few | 15 | CASSHTGTVNYGYTF | TGTGCCAGCAGCCACACCGGGACAGTTAACTATGGCTACACCTTC
TRBJ2-7 | NA | TRBV20-1 | few | 13 | CSARDRTLYEQYF | TGCAGTGCTAGAGATAGGACACTTTACGAGCAGTACTTC
TRBJ1-2 | NA | TRBV29-1 | few | 11 | CSVEGGYGYTF | TGCAGCGTTGAGGGAGGGTATGGCTACACCTTC
TRBJ1-1 | NA | TRBV14 | NA | 15 | CASSPIRVSVAEAFF | TGTGCCAGCAGCCCAATAAGGGTCTCTGTAGCTGAAGCTTTCTTT
TRBJ2-2 | NA | TRBV15 | NA | 17 | CATSRDLLRENTGELFF | TGTGCCACCAGCAGAGATCTCTTGCGGGAGAACACCGGGGAGCTGTTTTTT
TRBJ2-5 | TRBD1 | TRBV27 | few | 16 | CASSLLGTGVGETQYF | TGTGCCAGCAGTTTATTAGGGACAGGGGTTGGCGAGACCCAGTACTTC
TRBJ2-7 | TRBD2 | TRBV20-1 | NA | 16 | CSARTSGRAKVYEQYF | TGCAGTGCAAGGACTAGCGGGAGGGCCAAGGTTTACGAGCAGTACTTC
TRBJ2-1 | TRBD1 | TRBV6-1 | NA | 14 | CASRQGQGYNEQFF | TGTGCCAGCAGGCAGGGACAGGGGTACAATGAGCAGTTCTTC
TRBJ1-1 | NA | TRBV6-2/TRBV6-3 | few | 17 | CASSDPSYSNMNTEAFF | TGTGCCAGCAGTGACCCCTCCTACAGCAACATGAACACTGAAGCTTTCTTT
TRBJ2-7 | TRBD2 | TRBV4-2 | NA | 14 | CASSPSGPSYEQYF | TGTGCCAGCAGCCCTAGCGGGCCCTCCTACGAGCAGTACTTC
TRBJ1-2 | NA | TRBV30 | NA | 13 | CAWSSLRIYGYTF | TGTGCCTGGAGTAGTCTCCGGATCTATGGCTACACCTTC
TRBJ1-1 | NA | TRBV5-5 | NA | 13 | CASSLKGNTEAFF | TGTGCCAGCAGCTTGAAAGGGAACACTGAAGCTTTCTTT
TRBJ1-2 | NA | TRBV19 | NA | 15 | CASSTGTPWAYGYTF | TGTGCCAGTAGTACCGGGACTCCGTGGGCCTATGGCTACACCTTC
TRBJ2-7 | TRBD2 | TRBV7-9 | few | 15 | CASSLAREATYEQYF | TGTGCCAGCAGCTTAGCCCGGGAGGCCACCTACGAGCAGTACTTC
TRBJ2-5 | NA | TRBV4-3 | few | 15 | CASSQGQGQQETQYF | TGCGCCAGCAGCCAAGGGCAGGGTCAACAAGAGACCCAGTACTTC
TRBJ1-1 | NA | TRBV21-1 | NA | 15 | CASSNRGRGGTEAFF | TGTGCCAGCAGCAACAGGGGGCGGGGGGGCACTGAAGCTTTCTTT
TRBJ2-2 | TRBD1 | TRBV28 | NA | 15 | CASSFIPGQTGELFF | TGTGCCAGCAGTTTTATTCCGGGACAGACCGGGGAGCTGTTTTTT
TRBJ2-3 | NA | TRBV7-8 | NA | 16 | CASRISGDFSTDTQYF | TGTGCCAGCCGAATTAGCGGAGACTTTAGCACAGATACGCAGTATTTT
TRBJ2-3 | TRBD1 | TRBV24-1 | NA | 16 | CATSDPQGSFTDTQYF | TGTGCCACCAGTGATCCACAGGGGTCCTTCACAGATACGCAGTATTTT
TRBJ2-5 | TRBD1 | TRBV5-1 | NA | 16 | CASSSGTGGYQETQYF | TGCGCCAGCAGCTCCGGGACAGGGGGGTACCAAGAGACCCAGTACTTC
TRBJ1-3 | NA | TRBV19 | few | 13 | CASSTSQGNTIYF | TGTGCCAGTAGTACCTCACAGGGCAACACCATATATTTT
TRBJ1-1 | NA | TRBV7-2 | few | 16 | CASSLVFWTIDTEAFF | TGTGCCAGCAGCTTAGTATTCTGGACGATAGACACTGAAGCTTTCTTT
TRBJ2-7 | NA | TRBV30 | NA | 11 | CAWSSLYEQYF | TGTGCCTGGAGTTCACTTTACGAGCAGTACTTC